The clone carrying this T cell receptor (beta chain) was observed a handful of times. Its antigen is not known. The sample comes from a study of blood T cells in healthy people across ages. V was shortened by 4 bases and J by 5 bases, with 16 bases between the two germline ends. CDR3 length equals 15 residues. From germline, CDR1 is LGHNA and CDR2 YNFKEQ. PCR was performed a second time for 7 to 11 cycles using a sample-barcoded 5' primer and a J-beta primer mix. Each cDNA was tagged by a template-switch adaptor containing 12 random nucleotides. TCRdb used MiXCR to reprocess the 5' RACE reads, holding one entry per CDR3 protein. The data hold approximately 1,000,000 distinct CDR3 sequences, with 45% observed a single time. Study-wide points: TCR beta diversity correlated strongly with naive T cell percentage.

Sample: blood. The gene calls are TRBV4-2 and TRBJ2-3, with D possibly TRBD2 on 6 matching bases. The source is a woman aged 55-69 years in good health. This CDR3 is CASSLRPGEVDTQYF. CDR3 coding DNA: TGTGCCAGCAGCCTCAGGCCGGGAGAGGTAGATACGCAGTATTTT.